Reported below is one T cell receptor (beta chain). Original processing notes: Amplification with reference gene primers provided the estimates of nucleated cell counts. The table came from immunoSEQ multiplex PCR; TCRdb's copy has only in-frame clones and leaves some out. For V, J and clone size, that table is used; D and trimming come from the DNA. The sample records about 74,000 clones, 70% to 80% being singletons. This sample was included in a study of blood T cell repertoires in COVID-19. Turning to the study itself: Both acute and convalescent COVID-19 samples were obtained from the United States, Italy and Spain. PBMCs, B-cell-depleted T cells, or T cells were the source of the cDNA or gDNA that made up the material.

This CDR3 has 15 residues. V dropped 4 bases and J dropped 5; count of bases not matched to a gene: 9. The germline V gene encodes CDR1 SGHRS and CDR2 YFSETQ. Sequenced: peripheral blood. V usage is TRBV5-1 and J usage is TRBJ2-1; 7 bases are shared with TRBD2. The sequence came from a human donor in a cohort sampled during active COVID-19. The CDR3 spells CASSPTGLTNNEQFF. For the CDR3, the DNA is TGCGCCAGCAGCCCGACGGGACTAACGAACAATGAGCAGTTCTTC.